The T cell receptor beta chain described here comes from a study of blood T cell repertoires in COVID-19. Study as a whole: In each case, the material was cDNA or gDNA derived from T cells, B-cell-depleted T cells, or PBMCs.

The CDR3 runs to 15 residues. Looked up from germline, CDR1 is MDHEN and CDR2 is SYDVKM. V gave up 5 bases and J gave up 1 base, with 13 bases separating them. The Seattle site enrolled patients during active infection and followed them longitudinally. Libraries were prepared by immunoSEQ multiplex PCR; TCRdb keeps only in-frame clonotypes and omits some of them. The sample lists 150,000 to 200,000 clones; roughly four fifths were seen once. The chain links TRBV28 to TRBJ2-3; D might be TRBD2 (5 bases). Sequencing input: peripheral blood. This TCR was recovered from a woman in her 70s with COVID-19, enrolled during active disease. CDR3 sequence reads: CASSTVLARTDTQYF. The CDR3 DNA reads as TGTGCCAGCAGTACCGTCCTAGCTCGCACAGATACGCAGTATTTT.